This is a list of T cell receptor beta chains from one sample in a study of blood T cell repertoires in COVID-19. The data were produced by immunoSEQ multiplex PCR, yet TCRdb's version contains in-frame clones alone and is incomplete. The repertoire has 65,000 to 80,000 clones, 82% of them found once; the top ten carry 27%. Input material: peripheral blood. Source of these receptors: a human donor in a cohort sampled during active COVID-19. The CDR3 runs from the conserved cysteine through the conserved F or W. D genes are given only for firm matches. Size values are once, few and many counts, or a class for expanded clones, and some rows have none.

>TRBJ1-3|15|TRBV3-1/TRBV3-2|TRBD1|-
TGTGCCAGCAGCCCAGGGACAGTGCGTGGAAACACCATATATTTT
CASSPGTVRGNTIYF
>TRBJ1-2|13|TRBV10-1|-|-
TGCGCCATCAGGGTAGGAGGCCGCGATGGCTACACCTTC
CAIRVGGRDGYTF
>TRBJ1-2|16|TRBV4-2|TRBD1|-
TGTGCCAGCAGCCAAGTAGTAGGGGGCCGTTTAAATGGCTACACCTTC
CASSQVVGGRLNGYTF
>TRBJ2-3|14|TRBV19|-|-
TGTGCCAGTAGTATAGGAGGGTACGGAAATACGCAGTATTTT
CASSIGGYGNTQYF
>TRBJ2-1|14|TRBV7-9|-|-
TGTGCCAGCAGCTTAAGGGGGGGCTACAATGAGCAGTTCTTC
CASSLRGGYNEQFF
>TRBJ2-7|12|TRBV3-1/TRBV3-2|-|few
TGTGCCAGCAGCTCCCCCGCCTACGAGCAGTACTTC
CASSSPAYEQYF
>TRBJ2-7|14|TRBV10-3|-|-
TGTGCCATCAGTGAGAAGGGCAGGGACTACGAGCAGTACTTC
CAISEKGRDYEQYF
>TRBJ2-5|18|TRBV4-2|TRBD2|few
TGTGCCAGCAGCCAAGAATTAGCGGGGGGTCCTCGGCAAGAGACCCAGTACTTC
CASSQELAGGPRQETQYF
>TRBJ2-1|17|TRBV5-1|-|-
TGCGCCAGCAGCCCCAATACCCCCCCGAGCTCCTACAATGAGCAGTTCTTC
CASSPNTPPSSYNEQFF
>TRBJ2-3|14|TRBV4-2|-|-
TGTGCCAGCAGCCAAGTTTCCTACTCAGATACGCAGTATTTT
CASSQVSYSDTQYF
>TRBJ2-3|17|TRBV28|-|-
TGTGCCAGCAGTCCTAATCCCAAGAGGGGGAGCACAGATACGCAGTATTTT
CASSPNPKRGSTDTQYF
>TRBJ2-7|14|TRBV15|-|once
TGTGCCACCAGCAGAGCCGGGGGATCCTACGAGCAGTACTTC
CATSRAGGSYEQYF
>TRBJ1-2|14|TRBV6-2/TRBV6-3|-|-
TGTGCCAGCACCCCCGGGACAACGACCTATGGCTACACCTTC
CASTPGTTTYGYTF
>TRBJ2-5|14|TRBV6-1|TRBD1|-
TGTGCCAGCAGTGAGCCCGACAGGGTAGAGACCCAGTACTTC
CASSEPDRVETQYF
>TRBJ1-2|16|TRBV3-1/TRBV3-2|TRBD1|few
TGTGCCAGCAGCCAGGGCCCGACAGGGTTCGACTATGGCTACACCTTC
CASSQGPTGFDYGYTF
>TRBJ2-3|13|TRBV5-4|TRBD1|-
TGTGCCAGCGCGCTACAGGGGGCAGATACGCAGTATTTT
CASALQGADTQYF
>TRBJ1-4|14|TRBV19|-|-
TGTGCCAGTAGTATACGGGGAAGTAGTGAAAAACTGTTTTTT
CASSIRGSSEKLFF
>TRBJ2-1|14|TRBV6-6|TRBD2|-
TGTGCCAGCACCAAACGGGGGGGTCCGGATGAGCAGTTCTTC
CASTKRGGPDEQFF
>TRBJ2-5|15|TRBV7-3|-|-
TGTGCCAGCAGCTTGATGGCGGGGGCCTTGGAGACCCAGTACTTC
CASSLMAGALETQYF
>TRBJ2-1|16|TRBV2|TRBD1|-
TGTGCCAGCAGCAAAGCCCCGGGACAGATGATCGATGAGCAGTTCTTC
CASSKAPGQMIDEQFF
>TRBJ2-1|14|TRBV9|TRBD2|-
TGTGCCAGCAGCGTAAAGGGTAGCGGGGGGGAGCAGTTCTTC
CASSVKGSGGEQFF
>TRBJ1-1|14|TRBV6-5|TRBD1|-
TGTGCCAGCACGAGGACAGGGGAGGGCACTGAAGCTTTCTTT
CASTRTGEGTEAFF
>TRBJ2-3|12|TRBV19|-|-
TGTGCCAGTAGAGCAGGGGTAGATACGCAGTATTTT
CASRAGVDTQYF
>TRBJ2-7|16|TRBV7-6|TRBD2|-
TGTGCCAGCAGCCCCACCGGCGCTAGCGGGGCTGGCGAGCAGTACTTC
CASSPTGASGAGEQYF
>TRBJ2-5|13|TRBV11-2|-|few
TGTGCCAGCAGCTGGGAGGCGGAAGAGACCCAGTACTTC
CASSWEAEETQYF
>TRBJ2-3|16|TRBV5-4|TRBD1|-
TGTGCCAGCAGCTTGGAGGACAGGGTGGGCACAGATACGCAGTATTTT
CASSLEDRVGTDTQYF
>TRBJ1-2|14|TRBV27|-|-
TGTGCCAGCAGCCGCGGGGTTCCATCCTATGGCTACACCTTC
CASSRGVPSYGYTF
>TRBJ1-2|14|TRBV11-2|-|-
TGTGCCAGCAGCGGACAAGCCACTAACTATGGCTACACCTTC
CASSGQATNYGYTF
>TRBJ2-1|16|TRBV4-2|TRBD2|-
TGTGCCAGCAGCCAGCGGGCGGGGGGGCTTAACAATGAGCAGTTCTTC
CASSQRAGGLNNEQFF
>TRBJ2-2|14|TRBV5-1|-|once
TGCGCCAGCAGCGGAGACCCCGTCACCGGGGAGCTGTTTTTT
CASSGDPVTGELFF
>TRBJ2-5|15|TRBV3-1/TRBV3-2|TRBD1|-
TGTGCCAGCAGCCAAGATTCCAGGGGGCGGGAGACCCAGTACTTC
CASSQDSRGRETQYF
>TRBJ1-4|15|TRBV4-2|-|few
TGTGCCAGCAGCCAAGATGGAGGGGAATTGAAGAGGGTGTTTTTT
CASSQDGGELKRVFF
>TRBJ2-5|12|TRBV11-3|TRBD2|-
TGTGCCAGCAGCCGCGGGAGAGAGACCCAGTACTTC
CASSRGRETQYF
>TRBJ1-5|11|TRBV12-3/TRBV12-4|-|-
TGTGCCAGCAGCAACGACCGGGCCCAGCATTTT
CASSNDRAQHF
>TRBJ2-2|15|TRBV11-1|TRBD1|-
TGTGCCAGCAGCCTGGACAGGGCGGACACCGGGGAGCTGTTTTTT
CASSLDRADTGELFF
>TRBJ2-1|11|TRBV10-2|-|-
TGCGCCAGCAGTGAAGCCAATGAGCAGTTCTTC
CASSEANEQFF
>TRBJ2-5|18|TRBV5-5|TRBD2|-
TGTGCCAGCAGCACATGGACTAGCGGTGCCTGGGGTCAAGAGACCCAGTACTTC
CASSTWTSGAWGQETQYF
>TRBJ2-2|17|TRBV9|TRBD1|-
TGTGCCAGCAGCCGCGGACAGGGGGCTTCCAACACCGGGGAGCTGTTTTTT
CASSRGQGASNTGELFF
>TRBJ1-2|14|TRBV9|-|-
TGTGCCAGCACCATATCGACAGCGAGCTATGGCTACACCTTC
CASTISTASYGYTF
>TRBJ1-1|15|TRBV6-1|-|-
TGTGCCAGCAGTGACCCAGGGGAAATGAACACTGAAGCTTTCTTT
CASSDPGEMNTEAFF
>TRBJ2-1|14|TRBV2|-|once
TGTGCCAGCAGGGCCTGGGACTCCTCCAGTGAGCAGTTCTTC
CASRAWDSSSEQFF
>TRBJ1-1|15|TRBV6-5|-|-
TGTGCCAGCAGTTACGGGGACAACATGAACACTGAAGCTTTCTTT
CASSYGDNMNTEAFF
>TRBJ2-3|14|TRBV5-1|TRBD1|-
TGCGCCAGCAGTCCGGGACAGGGCACAGATACGCAGTATTTT
CASSPGQGTDTQYF
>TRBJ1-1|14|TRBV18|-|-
TGTGCCAGCTCACCACCCCATGCCGGTGCTGAAGCTTTCTTT
CASSPPHAGAEAFF
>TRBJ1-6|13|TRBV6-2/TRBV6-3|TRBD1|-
TGTGCCAGCAGTCCGACAGGGCCCTATCTCCTCCACTTT
CASSPTGPYLLHF
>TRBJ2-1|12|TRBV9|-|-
TGTGCCAGCAGCGTAGGGGCCAATGAGCAGTTCTTC
CASSVGANEQFF
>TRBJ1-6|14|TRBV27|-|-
TGTGCCAGCAGTTTATCCCCAGGAGGGTCACCCCTCCACTTT
CASSLSPGGSPLHF
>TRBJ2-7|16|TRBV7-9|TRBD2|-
TGTGCCAGCAGCTTAGGTTCTAGCGGGGCCATGTTCGAGCAGTACTTC
CASSLGSSGAMFEQYF
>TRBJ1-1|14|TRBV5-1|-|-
TGCGCCAGCAGCTCGTACAGGGTTAACACTGAAGCTTTCTTT
CASSSYRVNTEAFF
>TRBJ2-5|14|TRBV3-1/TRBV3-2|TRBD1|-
TGTGCCAGCAGCCATATGGACAGGGGAGAGACCCAGTACTTC
CASSHMDRGETQYF
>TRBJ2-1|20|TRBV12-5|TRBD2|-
TGTGCTAGTGGTTTGGTCCCCGGGACTAGCGGGGGGGCCGGTTACAATGAGCAGTTCTTC
CASGLVPGTSGGAGYNEQFF
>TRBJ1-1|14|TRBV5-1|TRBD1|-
TGCGCCAGCAGATTGACAGGGTTGAACACTGAAGCTTTCTTT
CASRLTGLNTEAFF
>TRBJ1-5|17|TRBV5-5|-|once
TGTGCCAGCAGCTTGCGTACAGACCCTTATAGCAATCAGCCCCAGCATTTT
CASSLRTDPYSNQPQHF
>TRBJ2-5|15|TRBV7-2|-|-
TGTGCCAGCAGCTTAGCGTGGAGGGTTCAAGAGACCCAGTACTTC
CASSLAWRVQETQYF
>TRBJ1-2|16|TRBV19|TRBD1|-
TGTGCCAGTAGTATAAGGGGACAGGGTCGCGGCAGTGGCTACACCTTC
CASSIRGQGRGSGYTF
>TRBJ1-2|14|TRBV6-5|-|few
TGTGCCAGCAGTTATCGCGGAGGGCCCTATGGCTACACCTTC
CASSYRGGPYGYTF